This T cell receptor (beta chain) comes out of a study of T cell responses to AZD1222 COVID-19 vaccine. Of note for this clone: Antigen specificity is unknown.

Whole-study findings and limits: Repertoires were sampled only after the peak T cell response. Across spike, vaccine-associated CD4 TCRs were found, dominant at 160-218 and 743-854. Nearly half of spike-specific TCRs reportedly target unmutated variant regions.

The assay was immunoSEQ multiplex PCR, and TCRdb's table has in-frame clones only and misses some. The sample lists 40,000 to 45,000 clones, roughly 77% occurring once. V was clipped by 7 bases and J by 0 bases, with 12 bases between them. Germline CDR1 reads SNHLY; CDR2 reads FYNNEI. CDR3 length equals 14 residues. This sequence was found in an adult who received the MenACWY meningococcal vaccine as a control. The sequencing here drew on peripheral blood, taken 28 days after the second dose of the MenACWY control vaccine. V gene TRBV2 combines with J gene TRBJ1-2, with D uncertain. CDR3 region: CASKKTDANYGYTF. CDR3 nucleotide sequence: TGTGCCAGCAAAAAGACGGACGCTAACTATGGCTACACCTTC.